These T cell receptor beta chains were read from a single sample in a study of cytomegalovirus exposure and HLA in healthy donors. The method was immunoSEQ multiplex PCR; TCRdb's version includes in-frame clones alone and lacks a portion of them. The table lists about 130,000 clones, 84% of them singletons. The sample consisted of PBMCs. These receptors originate from a woman younger than 35 in good health and CMV-seropositive. The CDR3 runs from the conserved cysteine through the conserved F or W. Fields, in order: V gene, clone size, J gene, CDR3 protein. Some rows mark clone size as missing; the rest say once, few, many or name a class of expanded clone.

TRBV28	once	TRBJ2-1	CASSLRLAGVYNEQFF
TRBV28	-	TRBJ1-2	CASTQGQWGYGYTF
TRBV6-5	-	TRBJ2-6	CASSYSRSGANVLTF
TRBV4-1	-	TRBJ1-2	CASRPGQGASLYGYTF
TRBV28	-	TRBJ2-3	CASSSLTGGGDTQYF
TRBV6-1	once	TRBJ2-3	CASSDPYYEGVADTQYF
TRBV5-6	-	TRBJ1-2	CASGGTGNNYGYTF
TRBV9	-	TRBJ1-2	CASSALDRAAYGYTF
TRBV15	-	TRBJ2-1	CATSRGRESYNEQFF
TRBV18	-	TRBJ2-5	CASSPGLAGQETQYF
TRBV5-1	-	TRBJ2-5	CASSLVAEQETQYF
TRBV7-9	few	TRBJ1-1	CSSSTRQVLNTEAFF
TRBV27	-	TRBJ2-2	CASSLFNPEGSYTGELFF
TRBV25-1	once	TRBJ1-6	CASQLGQGGRPLHF
TRBV12-1	-	TRBJ2-7	CASSFILVLIYEQYF
TRBV6-5	once	TRBJ2-5	CASSYPGLQGWETQYF
TRBV6-5	-	TRBJ2-5	CASSRGFGQETQYF
TRBV29-1	-	TRBJ2-7	CSVEWDRTPYEQYF
TRBV11-2	-	TRBJ1-1	CASSLYKYSNTEAFF
TRBV9	-	TRBJ2-1	CASSVGPRGLDEQFF
TRBV7-9	-	TRBJ1-2	CASSQGQGPTPYGYTF
TRBV19	-	TRBJ2-7	CASSLTGTGGDEQYF
TRBV11-3	-	TRBJ2-1	CASSLRGGEYNEQFF
TRBV2	-	TRBJ2-7	CASSDKPERGYEQYF
TRBV9	-	TRBJ1-2	CASSDNEQGSGTNYGYTF
TRBV7-3	-	TRBJ2-5	CASSLTPYQETQYF
TRBV10-1	-	TRBJ1-2	CASSGDIRDGYTF
TRBV4-2	-	TRBJ2-5	CASSQVMGGGQYF
TRBV19	-	TRBJ1-5	CASSSGGINQPQHF
TRBV4-1	once	TRBJ2-1	CASSPFGRGSSYNEQFF
TRBV6-1	-	TRBJ1-2	CASQGAGKGSYTF
TRBV6-5	few	TRBJ2-7	CASSLAGGYEQYF
TRBV7-2	-	TRBJ1-1	CASSRGGFTEAFF
TRBV4-1	-	TRBJ2-1	CASSSTSGGADQDNEQFF
TRBV7-2	-	TRBJ2-4	CASSPGGWAPSGQYF
TRBV29-1	-	TRBJ2-7	CSVTGPYEQYF
TRBV6-5	-	TRBJ1-2	CASSYSEVPGGYTF
TRBV4-1	-	TRBJ1-2	CATGWDSTYGYTF
TRBV29-1	-	TRBJ1-3	CSVEVGTGRRNTIYF
TRBV5-1	-	TRBJ2-2	CASSLDGGANTGELFF
TRBV10-1	-	TRBJ2-7	CASSPGQGNYEQYF
TRBV28	-	TRBJ1-5	CASSFTGQATLGNQPQHF
TRBV4-1	-	TRBJ1-2	CASSQPTGPREGYTF
TRBV4-1	-	TRBJ2-1	CASSQQQVREQFF
TRBV2	-	TRBJ2-3	CASSSSTGTERNTQYF